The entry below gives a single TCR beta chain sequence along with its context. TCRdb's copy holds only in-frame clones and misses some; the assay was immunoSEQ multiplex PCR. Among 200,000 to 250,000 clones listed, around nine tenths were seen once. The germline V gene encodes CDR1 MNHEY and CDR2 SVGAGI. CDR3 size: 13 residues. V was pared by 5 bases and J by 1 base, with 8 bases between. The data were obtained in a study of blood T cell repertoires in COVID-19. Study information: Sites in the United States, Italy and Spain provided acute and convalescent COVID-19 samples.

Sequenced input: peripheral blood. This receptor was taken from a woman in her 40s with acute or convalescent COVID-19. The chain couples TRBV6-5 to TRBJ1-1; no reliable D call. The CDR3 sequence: CASSRVSNTEAFF. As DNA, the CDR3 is TGTGCCAGCAGTCGGGTATCGAACACTGAAGCTTTCTTT.